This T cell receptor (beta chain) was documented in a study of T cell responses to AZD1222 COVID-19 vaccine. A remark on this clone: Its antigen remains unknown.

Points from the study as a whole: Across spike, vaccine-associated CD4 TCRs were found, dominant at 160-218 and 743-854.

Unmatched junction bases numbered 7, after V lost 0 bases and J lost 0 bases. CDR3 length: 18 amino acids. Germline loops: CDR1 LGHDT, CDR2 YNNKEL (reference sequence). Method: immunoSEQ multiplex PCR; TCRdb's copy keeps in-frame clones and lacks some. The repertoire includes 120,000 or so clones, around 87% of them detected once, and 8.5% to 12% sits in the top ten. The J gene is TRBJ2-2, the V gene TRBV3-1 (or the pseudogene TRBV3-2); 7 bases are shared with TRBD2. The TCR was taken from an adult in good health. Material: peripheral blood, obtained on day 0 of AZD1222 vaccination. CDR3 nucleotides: TGTGCCAGCAGCCAAGATCCTCTAGCGGAGGCGAACACCGGGGAGCTGTTTTTT. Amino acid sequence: CASSQDPLAEANTGELFF.